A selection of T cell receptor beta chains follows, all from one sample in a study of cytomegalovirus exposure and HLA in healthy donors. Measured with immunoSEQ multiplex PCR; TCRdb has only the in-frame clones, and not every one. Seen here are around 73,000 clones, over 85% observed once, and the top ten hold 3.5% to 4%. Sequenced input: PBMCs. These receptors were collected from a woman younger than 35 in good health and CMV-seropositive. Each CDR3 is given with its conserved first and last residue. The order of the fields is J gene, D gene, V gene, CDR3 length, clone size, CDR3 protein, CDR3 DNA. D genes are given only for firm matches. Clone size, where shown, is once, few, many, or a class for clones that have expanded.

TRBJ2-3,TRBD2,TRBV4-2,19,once,CASSQDGRGAVRGTDTQYF,TGTGCCAGCAGCCAAGACGGGAGGGGGGCGGTCCGCGGCACAGATACGCAGTATTTT
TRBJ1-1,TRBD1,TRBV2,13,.,CASREQGYGEAFF,TGTGCCAGCAGGGAACAGGGGTACGGTGAAGCTTTCTTT
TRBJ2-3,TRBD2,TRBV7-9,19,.,CASSARSRLAGDSTDTQYF,TGTGCCAGCAGCGCCCGAAGTCGGTTAGCGGGAGATAGCACAGATACGCAGTATTTT
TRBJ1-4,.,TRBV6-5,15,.,CASRAWRAVNEKLFF,TGTGCCAGCAGAGCGTGGAGGGCCGTTAATGAAAAACTGTTTTTT
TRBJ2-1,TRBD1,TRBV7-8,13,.,CASSLMTGDEQFF,TGTGCCAGCAGCCTAATGACAGGGGATGAGCAGTTCTTC
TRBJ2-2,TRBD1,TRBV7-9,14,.,CASSSSTGIGELFF,TGTGCCAGCAGTTCATCGACAGGGATCGGGGAGCTGTTTTTT
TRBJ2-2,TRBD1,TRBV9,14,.,CASSVVQGAGELFF,TGTGCCAGCAGCGTAGTACAGGGGGCCGGGGAGCTGTTTTTT
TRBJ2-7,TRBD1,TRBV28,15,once,CASTPSLTGAYEQYF,TGTGCCAGCACCCCTTCCCTGACAGGGGCCTACGAGCAGTACTTC
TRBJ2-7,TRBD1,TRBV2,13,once,CASSGQGKGEQYF,TGTGCCAGCAGCGGACAGGGCAAAGGCGAGCAGTACTTC
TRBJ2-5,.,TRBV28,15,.,CASSFGGGAQETQYF,TGTGCCAGCAGTTTCGGTGGGGGGGCTCAAGAGACCCAGTACTTC
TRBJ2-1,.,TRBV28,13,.,CASSLAGPVGKFF,TGTGCCAGCAGTTTGGCCGGGCCAGTCGGGAAGTTCTTC
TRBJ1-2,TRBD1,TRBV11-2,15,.,CASSSQGLSNYGYTF,TGTGCCAGCAGCTCACAGGGGCTGTCGAACTATGGCTACACCTTC
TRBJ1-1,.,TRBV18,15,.,CASSPRTEKNTEAFF,TGTGCCAGCTCACCACGGACAGAGAAGAACACTGAAGCTTTCTTT
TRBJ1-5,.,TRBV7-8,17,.,CASSLGTAGVNVQPQHF,TGTGCCAGCAGCTTAGGAACGGCGGGTGTTAATGTTCAGCCCCAGCATTTT
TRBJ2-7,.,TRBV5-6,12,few,CASSRDTYEQYF,TGTGCCAGCAGCCGGGACACCTACGAGCAGTACTTC
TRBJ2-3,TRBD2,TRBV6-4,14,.,CASSATSGTDTQYF,TGTGCCAGCAGCGCAACTAGCGGCACAGATACGCAGTATTTT
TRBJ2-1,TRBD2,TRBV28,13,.,CASNAGGLTEQFF,TGTGCCAGCAATGCGGGGGGGCTCACCGAGCAGTTCTTC
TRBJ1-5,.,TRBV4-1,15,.,CASSQLSWGDQPQHF,TGCGCCAGCAGCCAACTATCTTGGGGAGATCAGCCCCAGCATTTT
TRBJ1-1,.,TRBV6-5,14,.,CASQPLAANTEAFF,TGTGCCAGCCAGCCACTCGCGGCGAACACTGAAGCTTTCTTT
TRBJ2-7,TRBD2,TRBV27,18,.,CASSLRENGLAGGYEQYF,TGTGCCAGCAGTTTAAGGGAAAATGGACTAGCGGGAGGTTACGAGCAGTACTTC
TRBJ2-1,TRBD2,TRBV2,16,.,CASNTGLAGGRAEQFF,TGTGCCAGCAATACTGGACTAGCGGGCGGACGGGCGGAGCAGTTCTTC
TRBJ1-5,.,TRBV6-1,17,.,CASSDVQGLTSNQPQHF,TGTGCCAGCAGTGATGTCCAGGGTTTAACTAGCAATCAGCCCCAGCATTTT
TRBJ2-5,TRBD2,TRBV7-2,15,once,CASNKSPGTKETQYF,TGTGCCAGCAACAAGTCGCCGGGGACTAAAGAGACCCAGTACTTC
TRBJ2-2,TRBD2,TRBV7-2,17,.,CASSSWVSGGKTGELFF,TGTGCCAGCAGCTCCTGGGTCAGCGGGGGAAAAACCGGGGAGCTGTTTTTT
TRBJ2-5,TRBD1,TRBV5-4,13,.,CASRSTGEETQYF,TGTGCCAGCAGGTCGACAGGGGAAGAGACCCAGTACTTC
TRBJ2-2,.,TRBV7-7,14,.,CASGGGLNTGELFF,TGTGCTAGCGGAGGGGGCCTGAACACCGGGGAGCTGTTTTTT
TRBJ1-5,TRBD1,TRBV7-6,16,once,CASSAGQGYSNQPQHF,TGTGCCAGCAGCGCGGGACAGGGGTATAGCAATCAGCCCCAGCATTTT
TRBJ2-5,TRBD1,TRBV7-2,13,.,CASSTDRVETQYF,TGTGCCAGCAGCACGGACAGGGTGGAGACCCAGTACTTC
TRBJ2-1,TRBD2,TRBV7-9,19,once,CASSLPGTSGLSSYNEQFF,TGTGCCAGCAGCTTACCCGGGACTAGCGGGTTAAGCTCCTACAATGAGCAGTTCTTC
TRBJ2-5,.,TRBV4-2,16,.,CASKRGGNPPVQTQYF,TGTGCCAGCAAGAGGGGGGGGAATCCCCCCGTACAGACCCAGTACTTC
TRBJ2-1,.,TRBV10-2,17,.,CASSPGTLQIVYNEQFF,TGCGCCAGCAGTCCGGGGACTCTTCAAATCGTATACAATGAGCAGTTCTTC
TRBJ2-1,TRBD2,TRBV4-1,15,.,CASSQVGGREGLRFF,TGCGCCAGCAGCCAAGTTGGGGGGCGGGAGGGCCTGCGGTTCTTC
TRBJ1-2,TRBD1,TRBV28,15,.,CASSLRQGTDYGYTF,TGTGCCAGCAGTTTAAGACAGGGGACCGACTATGGCTACACCTTC
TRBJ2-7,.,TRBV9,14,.,CASSVGQNSYEQYF,TGTGCCAGCAGCGTAGGACAGAACTCCTACGAGCAGTACTTC
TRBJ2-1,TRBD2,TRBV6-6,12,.,CAIHAGANEQFF,TGTGCCATCCATGCGGGAGCCAATGAGCAGTTCTTC
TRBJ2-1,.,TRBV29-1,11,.,CSVKGDNEQFF,TGCAGCGTGAAAGGAGACAATGAGCAGTTCTTC
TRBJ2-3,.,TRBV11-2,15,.,CASSPSLRDTDTQYF,TGTGCCAGCAGCCCGAGTCTGCGGGACACAGATACGCAGTATTTT
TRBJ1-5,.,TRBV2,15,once,CASTSTGDSNQPQHF,TGTGCCAGCACCTCGACAGGAGATAGCAATCAGCCCCAGCATTTT
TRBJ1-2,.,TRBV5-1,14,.,CASSGGSLESGYTF,TGCGCCAGCAGCGGGGGCTCCCTAGAGAGTGGCTACACCTTC
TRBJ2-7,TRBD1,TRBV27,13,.,CASSWDRGYEQYF,TGTGCCAGCAGTTGGGACAGGGGTTACGAGCAGTACTTC
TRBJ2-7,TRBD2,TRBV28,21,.,CASSLDLAGRLAGANTYEQYF,TGTGCCAGCAGTTTAGATCTTGCGGGGAGACTAGCGGGAGCCAATACCTACGAGCAGTACTTC
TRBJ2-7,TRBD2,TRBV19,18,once,CASSQLGTSGILSYEQYF,TGTGCCAGTAGCCAACTCGGGACTAGCGGAATACTCTCCTACGAGCAGTACTTC
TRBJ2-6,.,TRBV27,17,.,CASSEWGRTSGANVLTF,TGTGCCAGCAGTGAATGGGGCAGAACCTCTGGGGCCAACGTCCTGACTTTC
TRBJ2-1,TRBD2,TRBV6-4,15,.,CASSPTSGRSHEQFF,TGTGCCAGCAGTCCGACTAGCGGGAGGTCCCATGAGCAGTTCTTC
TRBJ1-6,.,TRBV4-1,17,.,CASSARVDSADNSPLHF,TGCGCCAGCAGCGCGCGGGTGGACAGTGCCGATAATTCACCCCTCCACTTT
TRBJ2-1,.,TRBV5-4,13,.,CASSYGLGGEQFF,TGTGCCAGCAGTTATGGTCTCGGAGGTGAGCAGTTCTTC
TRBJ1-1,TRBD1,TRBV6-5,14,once,CASSFRGAGTEAFF,TGTGCCAGCAGTTTCAGGGGGGCGGGCACTGAAGCTTTCTTT
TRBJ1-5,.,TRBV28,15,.,CASSSPGRSNQPQHF,TGTGCCAGCAGTTCTCCAGGGCGCAGCAATCAGCCCCAGCATTTT
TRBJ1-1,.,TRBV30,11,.,CAWSPGQKAFF,TGTGCCTGGAGCCCTGGCCAGAAAGCTTTCTTT
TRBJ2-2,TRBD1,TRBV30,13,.,CAWRGQGGGELFF,TGTGCCTGGAGGGGACAGGGAGGCGGGGAGCTGTTTTTT
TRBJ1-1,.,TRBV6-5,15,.,CASSYSAPGHTEAFF,TGTGCCAGCAGTTACTCAGCCCCAGGTCACACTGAAGCTTTCTTT
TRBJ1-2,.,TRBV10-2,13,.,CASSESHRYGYTF,TGCGCCAGCAGTGAGTCACACAGATATGGCTACACCTTC
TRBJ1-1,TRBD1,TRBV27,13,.,CASSFTGGTEAFF,TGTGCCAGCAGTTTTACAGGGGGCACTGAAGCTTTCTTT
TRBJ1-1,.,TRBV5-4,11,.,CASSFETEAFF,TGTGCCAGCAGCTTCGAGACTGAAGCTTTCTTT
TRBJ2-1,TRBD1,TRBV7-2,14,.,CASSRRGRGDEQFF,TGTGCCAGCAGTCGAAGGGGGCGCGGTGATGAGCAGTTCTTC